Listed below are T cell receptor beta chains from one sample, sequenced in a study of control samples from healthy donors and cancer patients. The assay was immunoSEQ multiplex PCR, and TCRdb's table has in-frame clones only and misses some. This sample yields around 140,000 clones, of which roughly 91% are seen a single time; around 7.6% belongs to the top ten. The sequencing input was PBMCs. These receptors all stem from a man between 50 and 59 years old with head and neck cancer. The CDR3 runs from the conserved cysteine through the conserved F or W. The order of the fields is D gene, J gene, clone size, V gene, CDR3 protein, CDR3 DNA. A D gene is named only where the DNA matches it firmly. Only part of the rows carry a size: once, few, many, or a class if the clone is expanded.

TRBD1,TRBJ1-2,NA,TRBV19,CASSIPGDSYGYTF,TGTGCCAGTAGTATACCCGGGGACAGCTATGGCTACACCTTC
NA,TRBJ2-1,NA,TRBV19,CASSIGRGYNEQFF,TGTGCCAGTAGTATAGGAAGAGGTTACAATGAGCAGTTCTTC
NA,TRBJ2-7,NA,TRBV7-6,CASSLTRDPEDEQYF,TGTGCCAGCAGCTTAACCCGGGACCCCGAGGACGAGCAGTACTTC
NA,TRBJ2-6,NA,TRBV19,CAVAPEAGANVLTF,TGTGCCGTAGCCCCTGAGGCTGGGGCCAACGTCCTGACTTTC
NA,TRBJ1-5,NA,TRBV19,CASSMVGSANQPQHF,TGTGCCAGTAGTATGGTCGGTAGCGCCAATCAGCCCCAGCATTTT
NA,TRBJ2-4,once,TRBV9,CASSVGPQRQDIQYF,TGTGCCAGCAGCGTGGGACCGCAGCGTCAGGACATTCAGTACTTC
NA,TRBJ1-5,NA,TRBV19,CASSMNGFSNQPQHF,TGTGCCAGTAGTATGAACGGATTTAGCAATCAGCCCCAGCATTTT
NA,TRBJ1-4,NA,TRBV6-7,CASSYPRRGATNEKLFF,TGTGCCAGCAGTTACCCCCGGAGGGGCGCGACTAATGAAAAACTGTTTTTT
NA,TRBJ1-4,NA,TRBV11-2,CASSSSGANEKLFF,TGTGCCAGCAGCTCTTCGGGGGCTAATGAAAAACTGTTTTTT
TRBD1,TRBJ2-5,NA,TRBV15,CATSRIMSGGQETQYF,TGTGCCACCAGCAGAATCATGTCAGGGGGCCAGGAGACCCAGTACTTC
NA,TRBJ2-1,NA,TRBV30,CALEGIYNEQFF,TGTGCCTTGGAAGGTATCTACAATGAGCAGTTCTTC
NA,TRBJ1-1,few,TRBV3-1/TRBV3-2,CASSQSGMAEAFF,TGTGCCAGCAGCCAGTCGGGGATGGCTGAAGCTTTCTTT
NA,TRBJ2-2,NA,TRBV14,CASSQVRTGELFF,TGTGCCAGCAGCCAAGTTCGGACCGGGGAGCTGTTTTTT
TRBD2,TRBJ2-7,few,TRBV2,CASKGLAGTTKYF,TGTGCCAGCAAGGGACTAGCGGGGACCACTAAGTACTTC
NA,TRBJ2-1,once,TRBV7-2,CASSEITGQGGNEQFF,TGTGCCAGCAGTGAAATCACGGGACAAGGAGGCAATGAGCAGTTCTTC
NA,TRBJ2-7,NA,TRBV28,CASSLGRIEQYF,TGTGCCAGCAGTTTAGGCAGGATCGAGCAGTACTTC
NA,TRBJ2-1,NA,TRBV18,CASSPSEGEQFF,TGTGCCAGCTCACCAAGTGAGGGTGAGCAGTTCTTC
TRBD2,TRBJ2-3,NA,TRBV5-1,CASSLSGLARASDTQYF,TGCGCCAGCAGCTTGTCGGGACTAGCTAGGGCCTCAGATACGCAGTATTTT
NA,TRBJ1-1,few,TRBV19,CASSRLDTTIDTEAFF,TGTGCCAGTAGTCGCCTGGATACTACAATTGACACTGAAGCTTTCTTT
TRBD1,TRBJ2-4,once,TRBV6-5,CASSPEGGGRNIQYF,TGTGCCAGCAGTCCCGAAGGGGGCGGCAGAAACATTCAGTACTTC
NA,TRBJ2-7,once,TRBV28,CASSETVSSYEQYF,TGTGCCAGCAGTGAGACTGTCAGCTCCTACGAGCAGTACTTC
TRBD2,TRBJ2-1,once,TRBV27,CASSFGLAIGNEQFF,TGTGCCAGCAGTTTTGGACTAGCGATTGGAAATGAGCAGTTCTTC
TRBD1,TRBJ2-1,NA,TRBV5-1,CASSLGTGRLNEQFF,TGCGCCAGCAGCTTGGGGACAGGCCGTCTCAATGAGCAGTTCTTC
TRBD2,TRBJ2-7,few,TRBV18,CASSPLRVSGALSYEQYF,TGTGCCAGCTCACCCCTCCGAGTTAGCGGGGCTCTTTCCTACGAGCAGTACTTC
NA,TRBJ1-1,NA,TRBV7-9,CASSTTVNTEAFF,TGTGCCAGCAGCACGACAGTGAACACTGAAGCTTTCTTT
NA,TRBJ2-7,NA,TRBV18,CASSSGTLLYEQYF,TGTGCCAGCTCATCCGGGACGCTTTTGTACGAGCAGTACTTC
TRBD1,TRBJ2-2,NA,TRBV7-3,CASSLGTGVTGELFF,TGTGCCAGCAGCCTGGGGACAGGGGTCACCGGGGAGCTGTTTTTT
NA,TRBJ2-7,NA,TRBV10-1,CASSDPGSPYEQYF,TGCGCCAGCAGTGATCCAGGGAGCCCCTACGAGCAGTACTTC
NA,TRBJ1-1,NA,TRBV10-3,CAISEEGRPSNTEAFF,TGTGCCATCAGTGAGGAGGGACGGCCATCGAACACTGAAGCTTTCTTT
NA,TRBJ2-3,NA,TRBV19,CASRGMSTDTQYF,TGTGCCAGTCGAGGGATGAGCACAGATACGCAGTATTTT
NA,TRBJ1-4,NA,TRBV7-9,CASSQTRINEKLFF,TGTGCCAGCAGCCAGACTCGGATAAATGAAAAACTGTTTTTT
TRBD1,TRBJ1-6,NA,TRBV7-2,CASSLSQGAVSPLHF,TGTGCCAGCAGCTTATCGCAGGGGGCAGTTTCACCCCTCCACTTT
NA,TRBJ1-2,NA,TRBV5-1,CASSLGGGNYGYTF,TGCGCCAGCAGCTTAGGAGGGGGGAACTATGGCTACACCTTC
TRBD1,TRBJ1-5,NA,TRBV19,CASLDRGLNQPQHF,TGTGCCAGCCTTGACAGGGGCCTCAATCAGCCCCAGCATTTT
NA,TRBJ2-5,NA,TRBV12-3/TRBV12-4,CASSLALGETQYF,TGTGCCAGCAGTTTAGCGCTGGGGGAGACCCAGTACTTC
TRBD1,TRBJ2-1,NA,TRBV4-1,CASSPKDDRAHEQFF,TGCGCCAGCAGCCCCAAAGATGACAGGGCCCATGAGCAGTTCTTC
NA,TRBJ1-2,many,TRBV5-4,CASSLVGYGYTF,TGTGCCAGCAGCTTGGTGGGGTATGGCTACACCTTC
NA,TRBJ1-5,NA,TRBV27,CASSLGGSNQPQHF,TGTGCCAGCAGTTTAGGGGGTAGCAATCAGCCCCAGCATTTT
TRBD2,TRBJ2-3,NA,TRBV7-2,CASSLSGGTDTQYF,TGTGCCAGCAGCCTTAGCGGGGGCACAGATACGCAGTATTTT
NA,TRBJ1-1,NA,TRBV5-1,CASSFAPSGTVNTEAFF,TGCGCCAGCAGCTTTGCTCCCTCCGGAACGGTGAACACTGAAGCTTTCTTT